What follows are 23 T cell receptor beta chains derived from one specimen sequenced in a study of T-cell memory formation after mild COVID-19. TCRdb re-analysed the 5' RACE reads in MiXCR, keeping a single row per CDR3 protein. The sample has about 27,000 distinct CDR3 sequences, less than 8% seen once. Sequencing used PBMCs or a T cell subset sorted from them (not recorded which). The receptor source for this set is an adult woman who had mild COVID-19 (a few samples of this study predate the infection). Cell type and time point are not known.

In its sample, this clonotype was seen many times. The chain carries TRBV5-1 and TRBJ2-3, with D possibly TRBD1 on 6 matching bases. Germline V gene sequence: CDR1 SGHRS, CDR2 YFSETQ. V dropped 4 bases and J dropped 0 bases, with 12 bases sitting between them. The CDR3 is made up of 15 amino acids. In nucleotides, the CDR3 is TGCGCCAGCAGCGTCCAGGGGATGAGCACAGATACGCAGTATTTT. Protein product: CASSVQGMSTDTQYF.

This clonotype was seen ten or more times. This chain links TRBV7-2 with TRBJ2-7, with D possibly TRBD1 on 6 matching bases. Trimming stripped 4 bases from V and 5 bases from J, with 15 bases between. The CDR3 is made up of 14 amino acids. Germline CDR1 SGHTA, CDR2 FQGNSA. CDR3 sequence reads: CASSYYLRGDEQYF. In DNA, the CDR3 is TGTGCCAGCAGCTACTACCTCAGGGGAGACGAGCAGTACTTC.

This clonotype came up many times. The V gene is TRBV29-1, the J gene TRBJ2-1; 7 nucleotides agree with TRBD2. Trimming at V came to 4 bases and at J to 2 bases, leaving 8 bases not matched to a gene. From germline, CDR1 is SQVTM and CDR2 ANQGSEA. This CDR3 spans 15 amino acids. The CDR3 DNA reads TGCAGCGTTGCCCGGGACTACACCGCCTACAATGAGCAGTTCTTC. Its translation: CSVARDYTAYNEQFF.

This clonotype has a count of ten or more. The chain employs TRBV27 and TRBJ2-7; D unclear. The CDR3 has 14 amino acids. Germline assignment: CDR1 MNHEY and CDR2 SMNVEV (reference sequence). V was clipped by 6 bases and J by 5 bases, with 17 bases between them. Written as DNA, the CDR3 is TGTGCCAGCAGCCGTTCACGCCTAGACGACGAGCAGTACTTC. This gives the protein CASSRSRLDDEQYF.

This clonotype showed up many times. The CDR3, as DNA: TGCAGCGCCGTAGCGGTTTTGGGTAATGAGCAGTTCTTC. It yields the protein CSAVAVLGNEQFF. The V and J genes are TRBV29-1 and TRBJ2-1; tentatively, D is TRBD2 (6 bases). The ends were cut back, 7 bases at V and 7 bases at J, with 17 bases in the middle. The CDR3 totals 13 residues. CDR1 and CDR2 from the germline V gene are SQVTM and ANQGSEA.

This clonotype appeared many times. V is TRBV5-1 and J is TRBJ2-2, with TRBD2 identical over 7 bases. Germline V gene lookup returns CDR1 SGHRS and CDR2 YFSETQ. V gave up 2 bases and J gave up 5 bases; unmatched junction bases: 9. There are 16 residues in the CDR3. In DNA, the CDR3 is TGCGCCAGCAGCTTTAGTATCGGGAGGAGTACCGGGGAGCTGTTTTTT. Translated, it gives CASSFSIGRSTGELFF.

The gene calls are TRBV12-3 or TRBV12-4 and TRBJ2-3; 11 bases are shared with TRBD2. The V segment lost 5 bases and the J segment 6 bases; nucleotides outside the gene matches: 10. The CDR3 runs to 16 residues. The CDR3 bases are TGTGCCAGCAGTCGTAACTTAGCGGGGGGGCCCGATACGCAGTATTTT. Amino acids: CASSRNLAGGPDTQYF.

This clonotype was observed many times. The chain combines TRBV4-1 with TRBJ2-5, with 8 nucleotides matching TRBD2. The ends lost 0 bases at V and 3 bases at J; junction bases unmatched: 3. The CDR3 runs to 15 residues. The germline gives CDR1 MGHRA, CDR2 YSYEKL. The CDR3, as DNA: TGCGCCAGCAGCCAAGACCCGACTAGCGAAGAGACCCAGTACTTC. Amino acid sequence: CASSQDPTSEETQYF.

This clonotype showed up many times. This chain joins TRBV6-5 and TRBJ1-6; 9 bases are a match to TRBD1. This CDR3 has 14 amino acids. The V and J ends lost 6 bases and 7 bases, in that order; junction bases with no gene match: 4. Germline V gene lookup returns CDR1 MNHEY and CDR2 SVGAGI. CDR3 bases: TGTGCCAGCAGCATCGGGACAGGGAATTCACCCCTCCACTTT. This gives the protein CASSIGTGNSPLHF.

This clonotype was counted ten times or more. The chain joins TRBV12-3 or TRBV12-4 to TRBJ2-2; TRBD1 is a possible D gene (6 bases). The CDR3 sequence is 16 residues long. Trimming stripped 6 bases from V and 4 bases from J, with 18 bases between. The chain's CDR3 is CASRKSLDSLTGELFF. CDR3 DNA sequence: TGTGCCAGCAGAAAAAGCCTGGACAGCCTCACCGGGGAGCTGTTTTTT.

This clonotype has a count of ten or more. The CDR3 DNA reads TGTGCCAGCAGTTTACAATATGGAAACACCATATATTTT. Translated: CASSLQYGNTIYF. The chain combines TRBV12-3 or TRBV12-4 with TRBJ1-3; D gene uncertain. Trimming cost V 2 bases and J 3 bases, with 5 bases left between them. The length of the CDR3 is 13 residues.

The table lists this clonotype with many counts. The chain recombines TRBV4-3 with TRBJ2-1; D unclear. Germline assignment: CDR1 LGHNA and CDR2 YSLEER. The CDR3 is made up of 12 amino acids. Deletions cut 3 bases from V and 9 bases from J, with 9 bases between. CDR3 nucleotides: TGCGCCAGCAGCCAGATAAAGGGTGAGCAGTTCTTC. Amino acids: CASSQIKGEQFF.

This clonotype was detected ten times or more. The chain recombines TRBV7-2 with TRBJ2-3; no clear D. The CDR3 spans 10 residues. V lost 11 bases and J 6 bases, leaving 9 bases between the germline ends. Germline CDR1 is SGHTA and CDR2 is FQGNSA. The CDR3 reads CAGGVDTQYF. The CDR3 region has the DNA TGTGCCGGTGGGGTCGATACGCAGTATTTT. The variable domain in full, completed from reference TRBV7-2 and TRBJ2-3, reads GAGVSQSPSNKVTEKGKDVELRCDPISGHTALYWYRQSLGQGLEFLIYFQGNSAPDKSGLPSDRFSAERTGGSVSTLTIQRTQQEDSAVYLCAGGVDTQYFGPGTRLTVL.

The sample holds many counts of this clonotype. The V call is TRBV30, the J call TRBJ2-3; no clear D gene. Germline V lookup: CDR1 GTSNPN, CDR2 SVGIG (reference sequence). The V and J ends lost 0 bases and 4 bases respectively, with 5 bases between them. CDR3 length equals 12 residues. CDR3 in DNA: TGTGCCTGGAGTGTCAGTTCAGATACGCAGTATTTT. It codes for CAWSVSSDTQYF. Filled out from reference TRBV30 and TRBJ2-3, the complete variable domain reads SQTIHQWPATLVQPVGSPLSLECTVEGTSNPNLYWYRQAAGRGLQLLFYSVGIGQISSEVPQNLSASRPQDRQFILSSKKLLLSDSGFYLCAWSVSSDTQYFGPGTRLTVL.

This clonotype occurred many times. V is TRBV6-2 or TRBV6-3 and J is TRBJ2-1, with no clear D. Germline V gives CDR1 MNHEY, CDR2 SVGEGT. Trimming cost V 0 bases and J 4 bases, with 7 bases left between them. The CDR3 length is 14 residues. CDR3: CASSYSMGYNEQFF. Here the CDR3 DNA reads TGTGCCAGCAGTTACTCGATGGGTTACAATGAGCAGTTCTTC.

The sample holds many counts of this clonotype. The chain employs TRBV5-1 and TRBJ2-1, with 14 bases aligning to TRBD2. The CDR3 runs 15 residues. Trimming cost V 4 bases and J 6 bases; bases outside gene matches: 3. CDR1 and CDR2 from the germline V gene are SGHRS and YFSETQ. The CDR3: CASSLGLAGVNEQFF. The CDR3 bases are TGCGCCAGCAGCCTGGGACTAGCGGGAGTCAATGAGCAGTTCTTC.

Ten or more counts support this clonotype. The gene calls are TRBV6-5 and TRBJ2-3; D gene ambiguous. The CDR3 totals 15 residues. Germline CDR1 is MNHEY and CDR2 is SVGAGI. Trimming stripped 3 bases from V and 4 bases from J, with 14 bases between. The CDR3 bases are TGTGCCAGCAGTTATGACGCGGTGAGCGCAGATACGCAGTATTTT. As protein: CASSYDAVSADTQYF.

Many counts were recorded for this clonotype. The chain has TRBV19 and TRBJ2-7; 10 bases map to TRBD2. The CDR3 loop spans 14 amino acids. With 5 bases clipped from V and 3 bases from J, the junction kept 4 bases outside the gene matches. Germline V lookup: CDR1 LNHDA, CDR2 SQIVND (reference sequence). In DNA, the CDR3 is TGTGCCAGTAGTGTTAGCGGGAGGCGCTACGAGCAGTACTTC. Residues: CASSVSGRRYEQYF.

This clonotype was seen many times. V usage is TRBV5-1 and J usage is TRBJ2-7; no firm D call. Germline V CDR1 and CDR2: SGHRS, YFSETQ. The length of the CDR3 is 13 residues. Trimming left V 0 bases short and J 5 bases short, with 9 bases between. CDR3 in DNA: TGCGCCAGCAGCTTGGTGGGTGGGAACGAGCAGTACTTC. It yields the protein CASSLVGGNEQYF.

J is TRBJ2-3 and V is TRBV12-3 or TRBV12-4, with TRBD1 matching 7 bases. V was clipped by 6 bases and J by 3 bases; unmatched bases: 9. The CDR3 consists of 15 residues. The CDR3: CASRTGLFGTDTQYF. The CDR3 coding sequence is TGTGCCAGCAGGACAGGGCTCTTCGGTACAGATACGCAGTATTTT.

By proportion, this clonotype is medium-sized. J is TRBJ2-3 and V is TRBV12-3 or TRBV12-4, with D possibly TRBD2 on 6 matching bases. The CDR3 covers 15 residues. Trimming stripped 4 bases from V and 4 bases from J, with 15 bases between. Here the CDR3 DNA reads TGTGCCAGCAGTTACTCGGGAGTCCAGGCAGATACGCAGTATTTT. It is translated as CASSYSGVQADTQYF.

This clonotype occurred many times. The gene calls are TRBV24-1 and TRBJ2-1; either TRBD1 or TRBD2 may supply D (5 bases each). The germline CDR1 and CDR2 sequences are KGHDR and SFDVKD. This CDR3 comprises 13 residues. The V gene lost 5 bases and the J gene lost 10 bases, with 14 bases spanning the gap. CDR3 amino acids: CATSVKGRGEQFF. In DNA, the CDR3 is TGTGCCACCAGTGTAAAGGGACGGGGCGAGCAGTTCTTC.

This clonotype occurred many times. The chain couples TRBV5-5 to TRBJ2-7; 7 bases align to TRBD1. The germline CDR1 and CDR2 sequences are SGHKS and YYEKEE (reference sequence). The CDR3 spans 14 residues. V gave up 3 bases and J gave up 5 bases; unmatched junction bases: 8. Written as DNA, the CDR3 is TGTGCCAGCAGCTGGCGGACAGGACGGGACGAGCAGTACTTC. It codes for CASSWRTGRDEQYF.